The 9 T cell receptor beta chains given below trace back to one sample, sequenced in a study of regulatory T cells in long-lasting Graves disease. Indicated time point: persistent/refractory GD, antithyroid drugs over 5 years with positive TRAb. After RNA was extracted from PBMCs, the TCR library was made from it. Sequencing libraries for TCR beta were prepared with iRepertoire HTBI primers and Arm-PCR of CDR3 regions. In TCRdb, the multiplex PCR reads were re-called with MiXCR into one record per CDR3 protein. The sample carries approximately 400,000 distinct CDR3 sequences, about 25% recorded once. The material sequenced was peripheral blood mononuclear cells (PBMCs), taken when the disease was refractory, from a patient treated with antithyroid drugs. The origin of the receptors is a female donor with Graves disease.

This chain links TRBV20-1 with TRBJ2-5; 7 nucleotides line up with TRBD1. CDR3 size: 15 residues. Germline V lookup: CDR1 DFQATT, CDR2 SNEGSKA (reference sequence). The V gene end was trimmed by 0 bases and the J gene end by 5 bases; junction bases not matched to a gene: 9. The CDR3 sequence: CSARDLGTARETQYF. The CDR3 nucleotides read TGCAGTGCTAGAGACCTGGGGACAGCGCGCGAGACCCAGTACTTC.

V and J are TRBV28 and TRBJ1-1; TRBD1 agrees at 7 bases. Germline assignment: CDR1 MDHEN and CDR2 SYDVKM. Losses at the gene ends were 6 bases for V and 1 base for J; bases not matched to a gene: 8. There are 15 residues in the CDR3. The CDR3 here is CASSRPGTANTEAFF. DNA for the CDR3: TGTGCCAGCAGCCGACCCGGGACAGCGAACACTGAAGCTTTCTTT.

V gene TRBV6-1 combines with J gene TRBJ2-6; no reliable D call. CDR3 length: 16 amino acids. CDR1 and CDR2 from the germline V gene are MNHNS and SASEGT. V was pared by 3 bases and J by 1 base, with 10 bases between. The CDR3 nucleotides are TGTGCCAGCAGTGACGCTCTGGGATCTGGGGCCAACGTCCTGACTTTC. Translation gives CASSDALGSGANVLTF.

This sequence joins TRBV5-4 and TRBJ1-3; D gene ambiguous. V dropped 4 bases and J dropped 0 bases, with 14 bases sitting between them. CDR3 length equals 16 residues. Germline V lookup: CDR1 SGHNT, CDR2 YYREEE (reference sequence). This CDR3 reads CASSVGSHFSGNTIYF. The CDR3 region has the DNA TGTGCCAGCAGCGTGGGATCCCACTTCTCTGGAAACACCATATATTTT.

The V gene is TRBV5-6, the J gene TRBJ2-4, with a tentative D call TRBD2 (5 bases). Germline V CDR1 and CDR2: SGHDT, YYEEEE. The CDR3 is 16 residues long. V lost 1 base to trimming and J lost 0 bases, with 11 bases between them. CDR3 DNA sequence: TGTGCCAGCAGCTTGATGGGAGACTTAGCCAAAAACATTCAGTACTTC. This codes for CASSLMGDLAKNIQYF.

The chain joins TRBV29-1 to TRBJ2-5, with TRBD1 matching over 7 bases. The last part of the DNA fits TRBJ2-1 better; the J call may be wrong. The V gene's germline CDR1 is SQVTM and CDR2 ANQGSEA. The length of the CDR3 is 13 residues. CDR3 bases: TGCAGCGTTGAGACAGGGTGGCGCAATGAGCAGTTCTTC. Encoded protein: CSVETGWRNEQFF.

V gene TRBV20-1 combines with J gene TRBJ2-3, with TRBD2 matching over 8 bases. Germline V lookup: CDR1 DFQATT, CDR2 SNEGSKA (reference sequence). The J segment lost 1 base and the V segment lost 6 bases, leaving 15 bases of the junction unmatched. The CDR3 length is 17 residues. CDR3 bases: TGCAGTGCGTCAGAGGGTTATAGCGGGATCCGCACAGATACGCAGTATTTT. Translated: CSASEGYSGIRTDTQYF.

This clonotype came up many times. The chain uses TRBV28 and TRBJ1-1; D gene unclear. Germline V CDR1 and CDR2: MDHEN, SYDVKM. The CDR3 is made up of 14 amino acids. The V end lost 3 bases, the J end lost 5 bases, and 13 bases lay between the germline ends. The CDR3 sequence is CASSLFGSGTEAFF. The CDR3 DNA reads as TGTGCCAGCAGTTTGTTCGGGTCTGGAACTGAAGCTTTCTTT.

This clonotype was picked up a small number of times. This chain connects TRBV7-9 to TRBJ2-1, with D perhaps TRBD1 or TRBD2 (5 bases each). V lost 1 base and J 2 bases, leaving 18 bases between the germline ends. The CDR3 runs to 18 residues. Germline assignment: CDR1 SEHNR and CDR2 FQNEAQ (reference sequence). Here the CDR3 DNA reads TGTGCCAGCAGCTTAGGTGTTACCAGGGACGCTACCTACAATGAGCAGTTCTTC. Its translation is CASSLGVTRDATYNEQFF.